The clone carrying this TCR beta chain was seen ten or more times. The sample is drawn from a study of CD8+CD57+ T cells in acquired aplastic anemia. Genomic DNA served as template for TCR beta VDJ and CDR3 profiling. TCRdb re-derived calls from the reads in MiXCR, one entry per CDR3 protein. The sample lists some 68,000 distinct CDR3 sequences; around half were seen once. This CDR3 is 16 amino acids long. V lost 0 bases and J 2 bases, leaving 13 bases between the germline ends. Germline V gene sequence: CDR1 DFQATT, CDR2 SNEGSKA (reference sequence). The rearrangement uses TRBV20-1 and TRBJ1-4; D gene ambiguous. The sequence was collected from a human donor in good health, serving as a control. The sample consisted of sorted CD4+, CD8+, or CD8+CD57+ T cells (not recorded which) from PBMCs. The CDR3 loop is CSARDYGSRTNEKLFF. The CDR3 DNA reads TGCAGTGCTAGAGATTATGGCAGTCGGACTAATGAAAAACTGTTTTTT.